The TCR beta chain under discussion was sequenced for a study of blood T cell repertoires in COVID-19 (dated by TCRdb to 2020 to 2021). Background for the entire study: Collaborator samples came from the United States, Italy and Spain and covered acute and convalescent phases of COVID-19. The prospective study material was composed of cDNA or gDNA derived from T cells, B-cell-depleted T cells, or PBMCs. Subjects who had been exposed to COVID-19, were actively infected with it, or had recovered from it provided the deeply sampled blood TCRbeta repertoires that made up the dataset. The repertoires were released in a freely available public database intended as a resource for research on the immune response to SARS-CoV-2. The samples were drawn from the first 160 participants of the ongoing ImmuneRACE study and from 1,200 or so subjects provided by 6 global collaborators. A de-identified subject ID, COVID-19 status, age in years and sex were almost always included in the sample metadata. HLA class I and class II types, where available, came from metadata supplied by the sample provider rather than from assay-based typing.

Participants in the prospective study were aged roughly 18 to 89 years, lived in 24 United States geographic areas, and enrolled through a virtual design. Cohort assignment in the prospective study relied on participant-reported clinical history from a screening survey and a study questionnaire. Recovered participants in ImmuneRACE Cohort 3 were defined as having two consecutive negative NP/OP PCR tests, clearance from a healthcare professional, or resolution of symptoms. In the prospective study, mobile phlebotomists collected whole blood, serum and a nasopharyngeal or oropharyngeal swab from each participant. Participants in the prospective study had the option to provide additional blood draws and questionnaires over a roughly two-month period. Prospective study blood samples were shipped either frozen or at room temperature before DNA extraction. The immunoSEQ Assay, a bias-controlled multiplex PCR, was used to amplify TCRbeta CDR3 regions from genomic DNA. Turning to the authors' computational methods: The number of nucleated cells in each sample was estimated from the amplification of reference gene primers within the assay. To quantify the absolute abundance of each unique TCRbeta CDR3 rearrangement, sequence reads were collapsed and filtered. Productive Simpson clonality was computed per sample as the square root of Simpson's diversity index over productive rearrangements. The table comes from immuneACCESS by way of TCRdb, which keeps in-frame sequences with V and J called. Part of the clones is missing from these tables; in studies checked, under half for an unresolved V gene and the rest for unknown reasons. That table furnishes V, J and clone size, whereas the DNA furnished D and trimming. Recorded for this sample are 270,000 or so clones; around 81% of them occurred a single time. The ten largest clones capture approximately 3.6% of the sample.

Turning to this clone: Its binding antigen is unknown. Per-nucleotide qualities are absent, and no much larger clonotype sits a single base away.

General conclusions and limits of the study: The quantity of clinical and demographic metadata differed by source and by participant and was supplied without curation.

The sequenced material came from PBMCs or T cells enriched from blood (not recorded which). This sequence originates from a man between 50 and 59 years old who had recovered from COVID-19.

The CDR3 sequence is CASSMGRGEAFF. The nucleotide sequence is TGTGCCAGTAGTATGGGGAGGGGCGAAGCTTTCTTT. The chain uses TRBV19 and TRBJ1-1; TRBD1 could be the D gene, as 5 bases match. The CDR3 numbers 12 residues from cysteine through phenylalanine. The CDR3 DNA has 36 bases and is translated from base 1. V drops 3 bases and J drops 8 bases, leaving 10 bases in between. In the germline V gene (reference sequence), CDR1 corresponds to LNHDA and CDR2 to SQIVND.